These T cell receptor beta chains were read from a single sample in a study of cytomegalovirus exposure and HLA in healthy donors. Generated by immunoSEQ multiplex PCR, the TCRdb table keeps only in-frame clones and is missing some. The sample lists 98,000 or so clones, about 80% occurring once. Sequencing was performed on PBMCs. The receptors derive from a middle-aged man in good health and CMV-seronegative. CDR3s include the opening cysteine and the closing phenylalanine or tryptophan.

V,CDR3
TRBV18,CASSPPRGLYEQYF
TRBV14,CASSQAGLDYNSPLHF
TRBV7-6,CASSFREGQPQHF
TRBV28,CASSSSGNNGQYF
TRBV2,CASSAGEQFF
TRBV10-2,CASSEPRAGSDTQYF
TRBV7-2,CASSLVASGGASTDTQYF
TRBV19,CASSIDRDSGNTIYF
TRBV6-1,CASEVDGGRADTQYF
TRBV11-2,CASSFRGGAYEQYF
TRBV5-1,CASSSSQGVMAYEQYF
TRBV5-1,CASSLSLAGGPIDNEQFF
TRBV7-9,CASSPPGTGGGNEQFF
TRBV5-8,CASRGLVQGTQYF
TRBV30,CARESGDETQYF
TRBV7-9,CASSPRARDSEFATIYF
TRBV19,CASSIFTSGGNNEQFF
TRBV28,CASSLPPDQAGPGYEQFF
TRBV29-1,CSVQLVSYGYTF
TRBV7-2,CASSWGRGEGTDTQYF
TRBV18,CASSPSGSGGRDTQYF
TRBV9,CASSVEQEYGYTF
TRBV5-1,CASSPQGSVNNEQFF
TRBV7-9,CASSEAGGPSDEQFF
TRBV2,CASSGTSGWETQYF
TRBV6-5,CASRPQGPRTEAFF